This TCR beta chain was found in a study of blood T cells in healthy people across ages. Study results and caveats: Total diversity from one million sequenced T cells was likely underestimated. A roughly linear age-dependent decrease characterized TCR beta diversity per million T cells. A conclusive naive versus antigen-experienced comparison was prevented by the unsorted PBMCs.

Then a second PCR, running roughly 7 to 11 cycles, was carried out with a sample-barcoded 5' primer and a J-beta primer mix. TCRdb ran MiXCR on the 5' RACE reads and lists one entry per CDR3 protein. The sample yields some 1,800,000 distinct CDR3 sequences, around 40% seen once. A remark on this clonotype: Its antigen is still unknown.

The germline V gene has CDR1 SNHLY and CDR2 FYNNEI. The CDR3 contains 14 residues. Trimming removed 2 bases from V and 3 bases from J, with 7 bases in between. The source material was blood. The TCR sequence derives from a human donor in good health. The rearrangement joins TRBV2 to TRBJ2-2, with D uncertain. In DNA, the CDR3 is TGTGCCAGCAGTGAACGAGGATACACCGGGGAGCTGTTTTTT. Amino acids: CASSERGYTGELFF.